These T cell receptor beta chains were read from a single sample in a study of cytomegalovirus exposure and HLA in healthy donors. Produced via immunoSEQ multiplex PCR; TCRdb's table is partial and in-frame only. In all, the sample yields tens of thousands of clones. The sequenced sample was PBMCs. The source is a man aged 35 to 55 in good health and CMV-seronegative. CDR3s include the opening cysteine and the closing phenylalanine or tryptophan. A D gene is named only where the DNA matches it firmly.

TRBV29-1,TRBJ1-2,NA,CSVIGAGAGYGYTF,TGCAGCGTCATAGGGGCAGGGGCTGGATATGGCTACACCTTC
TRBV7-7,TRBJ2-2,NA,CASSRDLNTGELFF,TGTGCTAGCAGTCGGGACTTAAACACCGGGGAGCTGTTTTTT
TRBV5-6,TRBJ2-7,NA,CASSPSGGLVYEQYF,TGTGCCAGCAGCCCCTCCGGGGGGCTGGTCTACGAGCAGTACTTC
TRBV10-1,TRBJ2-7,TRBD1,CASSTDREAHYEQYF,TGCGCCAGCAGTACGGACAGGGAGGCCCACTACGAGCAGTACTTC
TRBV5-1,TRBJ2-1,TRBD1,CASSTGTGSHEQFF,TGCGCCAGCAGCACTGGGACAGGGAGCCATGAGCAGTTCTTC
TRBV28,TRBJ2-7,NA,CASSLNLRGISSYEQYF,TGTGCCAGCAGTTTAAATCTCCGGGGAATAAGCTCCTACGAGCAGTACTTC
TRBV30,TRBJ2-7,NA,CAWSPQGGPYEQYF,TGTGCCTGGAGTCCGCAGGGTGGACCCTACGAGCAGTACTTC
TRBV6-5,TRBJ1-3,TRBD1,CASRSQGHFGNTIYF,TGTGCCAGCAGGTCACAGGGGCATTTTGGAAACACCATATATTTT
TRBV18,TRBJ1-5,TRBD1,CASSRTGGQPQHF,TGTGCCAGCTCCAGGACAGGGGGGCAGCCCCAGCATTTT
TRBV5-1,TRBJ2-7,TRBD1,CASSQGGTGFNEQYF,TGCGCCAGCAGCCAGGGGGGGACAGGGTTCAACGAGCAGTACTTC
TRBV6-6,TRBJ2-7,NA,CASSYFSDYEQYF,TGCGCCAGCAGTTACTTTTCAGACTACGAGCAGTACTTC
TRBV5-1,TRBJ2-2,TRBD2,CASSLEGTSSTGELFF,TGCGCCAGCAGCTTGGAAGGGACTAGCAGCACCGGGGAGCTGTTTTTT
TRBV28,TRBJ2-1,NA,CASSLPGARIRNEQFF,TGTGCCAGCAGTCTCCCAGGGGCCAGGATTAGGAATGAGCAGTTCTTC
TRBV13,TRBJ2-2,TRBD1,CASKGQDTNTGELFF,TGTGCCAGCAAAGGACAGGACACGAACACCGGGGAGCTGTTTTTT
TRBV19,TRBJ1-1,NA,CASSGTQNTEAFF,TGTGCCAGTTCGGGAACTCAGAACACTGAAGCTTTCTTT
TRBV2,TRBJ1-2,NA,CASSEQSYGYTF,TGTGCCAGCAGTGAACAGTCCTATGGCTACACCTTC
TRBV5-1,TRBJ1-1,TRBD1,CASMGTVGGDTEAFF,TGCGCCAGCATGGGGACAGTTGGTGGGGACACTGAAGCTTTCTTT
TRBV5-6,TRBJ1-4,NA,CASSLQGGVTNEKLFF,TGTGCCAGCAGCTTGCAGGGAGGGGTCACTAATGAAAAACTGTTTTTT
TRBV19,TRBJ2-5,NA,CASSIQDQETQYF,TGTGCCAGTAGTATTCAGGACCAAGAGACCCAGTACTTC
TRBV5-6,TRBJ2-2,NA,CASHRETGELFF,TGTGCCAGCCACAGGGAAACCGGGGAGCTGTTTTTT
TRBV30,TRBJ2-1,NA,CAWSGPRTGSEQFF,TGTGCCTGGAGTGGCCCACGGACGGGGTCCGAGCAGTTCTTC
TRBV5-6,TRBJ2-7,TRBD1,CASSWEGQGLPYEQYF,TGTGCCAGCAGCTGGGAGGGACAGGGGCTCCCCTACGAGCAGTACTTC
TRBV25-1,TRBJ2-7,TRBD2,CASSERGLADAEQYF,TGTGCCAGCAGTGAACGCGGACTAGCGGACGCTGAGCAGTACTTC
TRBV10-3,TRBJ2-1,TRBD2,CASSVAGGYNEQFF,TGTGCCTCTTCCGTGGCGGGGGGGTACAATGAGCAGTTCTTC
TRBV7-8,TRBJ1-6,TRBD1,CASSLRDRGIVGSPLHF,TGTGCCAGCAGCTTGAGGGACAGGGGAATAGTCGGTTCACCCCTCCACTTT
TRBV13,TRBJ1-3,NA,CASARGREAGNTIYF,TGTGCCAGCGCCAGGGGAAGGGAAGCTGGAAACACCATATATTTT
TRBV7-7,TRBJ2-2,NA,CASSPGNTGELFF,TGTGCTAGCAGCCCAGGGAACACCGGGGAGCTGTTTTTT
TRBV5-1,TRBJ1-2,NA,CASSPTPEANYGYTF,TGCGCCAGCAGCCCAACCCCCGAGGCTAACTATGGCTACACCTTC
TRBV19,TRBJ2-7,NA,CASSLQSGAAYEQYF,TGTGCCAGTAGTCTGCAATCAGGGGCGGCCTACGAGCAGTACTTC
TRBV5-6,TRBJ2-7,TRBD1,CASSSKQGYEQYF,TGTGCCAGCAGCTCAAAACAGGGGTACGAGCAGTACTTC